The 13 T cell receptor beta chains presented below share a single source sample, sequenced in a study of monozygotic twins with cystic fibrosis. Some clones are missing from TCRdb's copy, which holds only in-frame ones; the method was immunoSEQ multiplex PCR. The sample comprises about 35,000 clones, more than 55% of which are singletons, and approximately 0.8% rests with the top ten. The specimen sequenced was blood. Receptors originate from a girl between 5 and 17 years old with cystic fibrosis.

The V and J genes are TRBV7-2 and TRBJ2-7, with 7 bases identical to TRBD1. This CDR3 comprises 14 residues. CDR1 is SGHTA and CDR2 is FQGNSA in the germline V gene. J gave up 1 base and V 5 bases, and 5 bases lay outside the gene matches. The CDR3 DNA follows: TGTGCCAGCAGCCAAGAGGACAGGTCCTACGAGCAGTACTTC. It codes for CASSQEDRSYEQYF.

The chain couples TRBV6-5 to TRBJ1-1; D remains unclear. There are 15 residues in the CDR3. Trimming took off 5 bases at V and 1 base at J, with 14 bases between the two ends. Looked up from germline, CDR1 is MNHEY and CDR2 is SVGAGI. The chain's CDR3 is CASSPEGRPNTEAFF. CDR3 DNA: TGTGCCAGCAGTCCCGAGGGCAGACCGAACACTGAAGCTTTCTTT.

V and J are TRBV18 and TRBJ2-2, with 13 bases lining up with TRBD2. The CDR3 has 14 amino acids. Germline V gives CDR1 KGHSH, CDR2 LQKENI. V trimming: 2 bases; J trimming: 10 bases; junction bases outside the gene matches: 1. CDR3 sequence reads: CASSPGLAGAELFF. CDR3 nucleotide sequence: TGTGCCAGCTCACCAGGACTAGCGGGAGCGGAGCTGTTTTTT.

V gene TRBV7-8 combines with J gene TRBJ2-2; D may be TRBD1 or TRBD2 (7 bases each). The germline V gene encodes CDR1 SGHVS and CDR2 FQNEAQ. V was clipped by 1 base and J by 6 bases, with 15 bases between them. The length of the CDR3 is 16 residues. DNA for the CDR3: TGTGCCAGCAGCTTAGTCGGCAGGGGGGGACCCGGGGAGCTGTTTTTT. Translation gives CASSLVGRGGPGELFF.

The chain links TRBV14 to TRBJ1-1; no definite D call. Germline V gives CDR1 SGHDN, CDR2 FVKESK. This CDR3 is 14 amino acids long. The V and J ends lost 4 bases and 5 bases respectively, with 14 bases between them. The CDR3 loop is CASSPFSVGTEAFF. As DNA, the CDR3 is TGTGCCAGCAGCCCTTTCTCCGTAGGGACTGAAGCTTTCTTT.

The chain links TRBV6-5 to TRBJ2-1; no clear D. The CDR3 length is 13 residues. CDR1 is MNHEY and CDR2 is SVGAGI in the germline V gene. Trimming stripped 3 bases from V and 12 bases from J, with 15 bases between. CDR3 DNA: TGTGCCAGCAGTTATTCTCGGGTCGGCGTGCAGTTCTTC. Protein sequence: CASSYSRVGVQFF.

The rearrangement uses TRBV7-2 and TRBJ2-3; D perhaps matches TRBD1 (5 bases). V was pared by 1 base and J by 4 bases, with 12 bases between. The CDR3 runs 15 residues. CDR1 is SGHTA and CDR2 is FQGNSA in the germline V gene. The CDR3 reads CASSLGPRAADTQYF. CDR3 nucleotides: TGTGCCAGCAGCTTAGGGCCCAGGGCGGCAGATACGCAGTATTTT.

The rearrangement links TRBV18 to TRBJ2-3; no definite D call. The CDR3 length is 13 residues. With 3 bases removed from V and 4 bases from J, the gap between germline ends came to 8 bases. CDR1 and CDR2 (germline): KGHSH, LQKENI. The CDR3 protein is CASSPLWADTQYF. The CDR3 DNA sequence: TGTGCCAGCTCACCGCTCTGGGCAGATACGCAGTATTTT.

The genes are TRBV5-1 and TRBJ2-5; no clear D. V dropped 3 bases and J dropped 4 bases, with 4 bases sitting between them. The germline gives CDR1 SGHRS, CDR2 YFSETQ. The CDR3 sequence is 11 residues long. CDR3: CASSYGETQYF. The DNA of the CDR3 is TGCGCCAGCAGCTACGGAGAGACCCAGTACTTC.

The sample holds a few counts of this clone. The chain joins TRBV11-2 to TRBJ2-7; 7 bases fit TRBD1. Germline V gene lookup returns CDR1 SGHAT and CDR2 FQNNGV. V gave up 3 bases and J gave up 3 bases; unmatched junction bases: 5. This CDR3 has 14 amino acids. The CDR3 region is CASSFGRGSYEQYV. The CDR3 nucleotides read TGTGCCAGCAGCTTCGGCAGGGGGAGCTACGAGCAGTACGTC.

The chain uses TRBV2 and TRBJ2-1; 10 bases map to TRBD2. From germline, CDR1 is SNHLY and CDR2 FYNNEI. The V segment lost 10 bases and the J segment 9 bases; nucleotides outside the gene matches: 9. The CDR3 loop spans 13 amino acids. The CDR3 region has the DNA TGTGCCACCGGACTAGCGGTCCCACCTGAGCAGTTCTTC. It specifies CATGLAVPPEQFF.

The rearrangement links TRBV28 to TRBJ2-7; TRBD1 matches at 12 bases. This CDR3 is 15 amino acids long. After removal of 6 bases from V and 6 bases from J, the junction contained 9 bases not matched to a gene. CDR1 and CDR2 from the germline V gene are MDHEN and SYDVKM. CDR3 sequence: CASRKPGQGALEQYF. The CDR3 nucleotides read TGTGCCAGCAGGAAACCGGGACAGGGGGCTCTCGAGCAGTACTTC.

There are a few counts of this clone. J is TRBJ1-1 and V is TRBV19, with D maybe TRBD1 (6 bases). The germline V gene has CDR1 LNHDA and CDR2 SQIVND (reference sequence). The CDR3 totals 13 residues. The V end was cut by 7 bases, the J end by 1 base, with 10 bases between. CDR3 in amino acids: CASTRTANTEAFF. CDR3 sequence (DNA): TGTGCCAGTACCCGGACAGCGAACACTGAAGCTTTCTTT. The variable domain in full, with the rest retrieved from reference TRBV19 and TRBJ1-1, is DGGITQSPKYLFRKEGQNVTLSCEQNLNHDAMYWYRQDPGQGLRLIYYSQIVNDFQKGDIAEGYSVSREKKESFPLTVTSAQKNPTAFYLCASTRTANTEAFFGQGTRLTVV.